The TCR beta chain described here comes from a study of blood T cell repertoires in COVID-19. The overall study: PBMCs, B-cell-depleted T cells, or T cells provided the cDNA or gDNA that made up the material.

V was trimmed by 5 bases and J by 7 bases, leaving 15 bases between them. This CDR3 region has 14 residues. CDR1 is MNHEY, CDR2 SVGEGT, per germline. Sequencing used immunoSEQ multiplex PCR; TCRdb keeps in-frame clones, though not all of them. The top ten clones hold approximately 2.6% of a sample with about 230,000 clones, around four fifths of them seen once. The sequenced sample consisted of peripheral blood. The rearrangement joins TRBV6-2 or TRBV6-3 to TRBJ2-1; maybe TRBD2 (6 bases). This TCR was sampled from an older woman with active or convalescent COVID-19. In nucleotides, the CDR3 is TGTGCCAGCAGTCACCGGGGGACGGGGAATGAGCAGTTCTTC. Translating gives CASSHRGTGNEQFF.